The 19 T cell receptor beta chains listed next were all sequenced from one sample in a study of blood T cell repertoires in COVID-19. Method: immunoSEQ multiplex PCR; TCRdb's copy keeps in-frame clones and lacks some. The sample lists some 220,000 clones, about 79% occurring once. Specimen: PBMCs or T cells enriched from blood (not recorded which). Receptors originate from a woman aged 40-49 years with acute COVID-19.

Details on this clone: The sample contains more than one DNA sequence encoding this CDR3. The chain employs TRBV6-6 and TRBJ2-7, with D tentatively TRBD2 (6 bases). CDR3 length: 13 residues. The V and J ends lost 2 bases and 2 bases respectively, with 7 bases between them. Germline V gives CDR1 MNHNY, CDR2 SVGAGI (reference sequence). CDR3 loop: CASSYGGTYEQYF. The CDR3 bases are TGTGCCAGCAGTTACGGAGGGACCTACGAGCAGTACTTC.

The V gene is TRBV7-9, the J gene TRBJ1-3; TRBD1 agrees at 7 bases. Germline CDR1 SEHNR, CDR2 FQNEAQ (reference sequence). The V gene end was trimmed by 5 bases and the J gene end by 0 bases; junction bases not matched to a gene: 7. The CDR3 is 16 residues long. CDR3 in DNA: TGTGCCAGCAGCCGACAGGGATTCTCCTCTGGAAACACCATATATTTT. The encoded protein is CASSRQGFSSGNTIYF.

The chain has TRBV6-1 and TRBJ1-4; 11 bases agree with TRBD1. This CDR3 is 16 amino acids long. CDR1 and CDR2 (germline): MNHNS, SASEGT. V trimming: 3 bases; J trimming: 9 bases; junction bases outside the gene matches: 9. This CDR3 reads CASSDRRDRGFQKLFF. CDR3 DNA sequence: TGTGCCAGCAGTGACCGTCGGGACAGGGGGTTTCAAAAACTGTTTTTT.

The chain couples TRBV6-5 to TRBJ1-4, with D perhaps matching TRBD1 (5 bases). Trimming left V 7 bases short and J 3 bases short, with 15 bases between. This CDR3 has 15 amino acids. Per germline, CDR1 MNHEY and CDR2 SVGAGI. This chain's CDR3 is CASTRSGGPNEKLFF. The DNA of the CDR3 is TGTGCCAGCACCCGTTCGGGGGGACCTAATGAAAAACTGTTTTTT.

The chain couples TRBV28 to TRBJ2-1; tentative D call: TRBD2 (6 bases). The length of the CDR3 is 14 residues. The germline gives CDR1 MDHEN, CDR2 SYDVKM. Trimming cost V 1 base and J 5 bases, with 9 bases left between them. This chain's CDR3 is CASSLSGGDNEQFF. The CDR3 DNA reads TGTGCCAGCAGTTTATCAGGAGGGGACAATGAGCAGTTCTTC.

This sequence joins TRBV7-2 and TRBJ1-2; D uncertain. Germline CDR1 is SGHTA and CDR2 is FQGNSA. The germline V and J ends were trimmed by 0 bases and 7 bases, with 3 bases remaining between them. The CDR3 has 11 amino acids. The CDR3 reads CASSLAVGYTF. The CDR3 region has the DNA TGTGCCAGCAGCTTAGCCGTTGGCTACACCTTC.

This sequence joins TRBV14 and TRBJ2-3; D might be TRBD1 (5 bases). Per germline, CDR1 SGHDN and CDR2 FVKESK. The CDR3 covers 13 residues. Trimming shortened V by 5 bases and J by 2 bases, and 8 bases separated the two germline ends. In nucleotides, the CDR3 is TGTGCCAGCAGCGGACAAACCACAGATACGCAGTATTTT. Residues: CASSGQTTDTQYF.

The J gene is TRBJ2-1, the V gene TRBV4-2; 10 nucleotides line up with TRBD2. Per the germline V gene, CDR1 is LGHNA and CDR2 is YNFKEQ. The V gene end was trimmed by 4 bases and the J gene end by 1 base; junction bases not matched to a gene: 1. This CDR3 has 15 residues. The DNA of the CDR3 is TGTGCCAGCAGCCCACTAGCGGGGTCCTACAATGAGCAGTTCTTC. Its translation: CASSPLAGSYNEQFF.

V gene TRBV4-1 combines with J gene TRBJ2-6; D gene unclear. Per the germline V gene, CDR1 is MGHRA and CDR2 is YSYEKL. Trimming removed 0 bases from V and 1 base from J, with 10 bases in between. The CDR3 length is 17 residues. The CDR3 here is CASSQDEWASGANVLTF. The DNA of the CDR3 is TGCGCCAGCAGCCAAGACGAGTGGGCGTCTGGGGCCAACGTCCTGACTTTC.

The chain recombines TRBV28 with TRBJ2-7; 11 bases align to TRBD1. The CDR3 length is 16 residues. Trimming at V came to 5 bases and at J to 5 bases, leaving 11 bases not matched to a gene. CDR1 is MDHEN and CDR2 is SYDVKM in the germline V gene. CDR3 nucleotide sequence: TGTGCCAGCAGTCTCTTACCGGGACAGGGGGACCACGAGCAGTACTTC. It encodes CASSLLPGQGDHEQYF.

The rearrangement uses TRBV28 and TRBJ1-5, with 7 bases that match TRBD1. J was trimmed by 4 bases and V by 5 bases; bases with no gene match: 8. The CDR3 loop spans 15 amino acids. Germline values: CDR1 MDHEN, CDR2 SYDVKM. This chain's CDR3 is CASSPQGRGNQPQHF. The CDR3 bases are TGTGCCAGCAGTCCCCAGGGCAGGGGGAATCAGCCCCAGCATTTT. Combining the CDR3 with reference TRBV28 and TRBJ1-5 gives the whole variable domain DVKVTQSSRYLVKRTGEKVFLECVQDMDHENMFWYRQDPGLGLRLIYFSYDVKMKEKGDIPEGYSVSREKKERFSLILESASTNQTSMYLCASSPQGRGNQPQHFGDGTRLSIL.

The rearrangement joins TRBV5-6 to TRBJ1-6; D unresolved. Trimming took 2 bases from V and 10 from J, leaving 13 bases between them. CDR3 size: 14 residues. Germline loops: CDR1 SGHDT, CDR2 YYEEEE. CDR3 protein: CASSFSRVRSPLHF. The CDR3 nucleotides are TGTGCCAGCAGCTTCTCTCGGGTGAGATCACCCCTCCACTTT. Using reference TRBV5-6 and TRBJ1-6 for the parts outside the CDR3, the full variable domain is DAGVTQSPTHLIKTRGQQVTLRCSPKSGHDTVSWYQQALGQGPQFIFQYYEEEERQRGNFPDRFSGHQFPNYSSELNVNALLLGDSALYLCASSFSRVRSPLHFGNGTRLTVT.

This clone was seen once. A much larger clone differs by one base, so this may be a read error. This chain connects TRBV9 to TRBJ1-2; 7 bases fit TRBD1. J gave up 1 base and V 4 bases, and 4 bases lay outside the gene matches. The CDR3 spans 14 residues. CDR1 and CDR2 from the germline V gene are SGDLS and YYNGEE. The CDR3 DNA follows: TGTGCCAGCAGCCCCAGGGGGGATAACTATGGCTACACCTTC. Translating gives CASSPRGDNYGYTF.

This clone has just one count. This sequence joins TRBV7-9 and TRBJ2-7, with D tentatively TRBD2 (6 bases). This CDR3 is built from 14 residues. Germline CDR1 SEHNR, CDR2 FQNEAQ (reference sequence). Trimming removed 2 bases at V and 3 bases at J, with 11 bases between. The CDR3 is CASSLHGSIYEQYF. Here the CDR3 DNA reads TGTGCCAGCAGCTTACACGGGAGTATCTACGAGCAGTACTTC. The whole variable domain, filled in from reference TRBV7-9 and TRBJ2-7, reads DTGVSQNPRHKITKRGQNVTFRCDPISEHNRLYWYRQTLGQGPEFLTYFQNEAQLEKSRLLSDRFSAERPKGSFSTLEIQRTEQGDSAMYLCASSLHGSIYEQYFGPGTRLTVT.

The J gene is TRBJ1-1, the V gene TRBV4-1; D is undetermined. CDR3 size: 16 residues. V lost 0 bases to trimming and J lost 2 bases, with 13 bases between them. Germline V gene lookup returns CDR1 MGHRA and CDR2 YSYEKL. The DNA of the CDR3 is TGCGCCAGCAGCCAAGATCCGTTGAGCGAAAACACTGAAGCTTTCTTT. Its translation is CASSQDPLSENTEAFF.

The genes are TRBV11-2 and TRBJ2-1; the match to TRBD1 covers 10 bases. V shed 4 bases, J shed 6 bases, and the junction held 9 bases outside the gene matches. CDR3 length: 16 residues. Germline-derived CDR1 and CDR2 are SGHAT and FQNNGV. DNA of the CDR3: TGTGCCAGCAGCTCGGAGCCGGGACAGGGGTTCAATGAGCAGTTCTTC. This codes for CASSSEPGQGFNEQFF.

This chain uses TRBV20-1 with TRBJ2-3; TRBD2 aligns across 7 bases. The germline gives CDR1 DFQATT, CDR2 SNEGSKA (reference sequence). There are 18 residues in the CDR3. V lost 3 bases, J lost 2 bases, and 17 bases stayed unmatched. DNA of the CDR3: TGCAGTGCTAGTTCCCCGGCTTCTGAGCGGGGCTCCACAGATACGCAGTATTTT. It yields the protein CSASSPASERGSTDTQYF.

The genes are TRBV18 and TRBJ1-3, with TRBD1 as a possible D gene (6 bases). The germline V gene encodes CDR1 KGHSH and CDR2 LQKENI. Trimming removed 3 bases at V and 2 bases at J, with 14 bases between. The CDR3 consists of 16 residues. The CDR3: CASSPSLGGTGNTIYF. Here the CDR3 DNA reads TGTGCCAGCTCACCTTCGTTAGGGGGAACTGGAAACACCATATATTTT.

The CDR3 sequence is CASSQDIEQFF. CDR3 nucleotide sequence: TGTGCCAGCAGCCAAGATATTGAGCAGTTCTTC. The chain joins TRBV4-2 to TRBJ2-1; no firm D call. The CDR3 sequence is 11 residues long. Germline V gene lookup returns CDR1 LGHNA and CDR2 YNFKEQ. The V gene lost 0 bases and the J gene lost 9 bases, with 3 bases spanning the gap.